These 10 T cell receptor beta chains share one sample of origin, sequenced in a study of blood T cell repertoires in COVID-19. Only in-frame clones appear in the TCRdb table, and some are missing; sequencing was by immunoSEQ multiplex PCR. This repertoire shows 300,000 to 500,000 clones, more than 75% found once; its top ten account for about 0.89%. The sample comprised PBMCs or T cells enriched from blood (not recorded which). These receptors all stem from a woman in her 30s with acute COVID-19.

The V gene is TRBV24-1, the J gene TRBJ2-3; D is perhaps TRBD1 (6 bases). The V end was cut by 5 bases, the J end by 6 bases, with 14 bases between. The CDR3 spans 14 residues. CDR1 and CDR2 (germline): KGHDR, SFDVKD. The CDR3 bases are TGTGCCACCAGTGCATCCCCCCAGGGGGATACGCAGTATTTT. This sequence encodes CATSASPQGDTQYF.

The rearrangement uses TRBV10-3 and TRBJ1-1, with 8 nucleotides matching TRBD1. This CDR3 spans 14 amino acids. Germline trimming cut 7 bases from V and 5 bases from J; bases unmatched to any gene: 9. Germline V gene sequence: CDR1 ENHRY, CDR2 SYGVKD. The CDR3: CAITSGQGWTEAFF. The CDR3 nucleotides read TGTGCCATCACATCTGGACAGGGTTGGACTGAAGCTTTCTTT.

This rearrangement joins TRBV30 to TRBJ2-5; 7 nucleotides match TRBD1. CDR3 length: 14 residues. Losses at the gene ends were 5 bases for V and 5 bases for J; bases not matched to a gene: 11. The germline CDR1 and CDR2 sequences are GTSNPN and SVGIG (reference sequence). In nucleotides, the CDR3 is TGTGCCTGGGTTCCCGACAGGGTGCAGGAGACCCAGTACTTC. Amino acids: CAWVPDRVQETQYF.

This sequence joins TRBV19 and TRBJ1-6, with D unclear. Deletions cut 7 bases from V and 0 bases from J, with 4 bases between. CDR3 length equals 13 residues. Per the germline V gene, CDR1 is LNHDA and CDR2 is SQIVND (reference sequence). As DNA, the CDR3 is TGTGCCAGTACCCTCTCCTATAATTCACCCCTCCACTTT. This translates into CASTLSYNSPLHF.

The rearrangement joins TRBV11-2 to TRBJ1-2; 9 nucleotides agree with TRBD1. The CDR3 totals 15 residues. The germline gives CDR1 SGHAT, CDR2 FQNNGV. With 5 bases clipped from V and 3 bases from J, the junction kept 7 bases outside the gene matches. The CDR3 DNA is TGTGCCAGCAGCATGACAGGGGGGGCTGACTATGGCTACACCTTC. It translates to CASSMTGGADYGYTF.

The chain employs TRBV7-9 and TRBJ2-1; TRBD1 aligns across 8 bases. Germline V CDR1 and CDR2: SEHNR, FQNEAQ (reference sequence). The CDR3 contains 17 residues. V lost 4 bases to trimming and J lost 4 bases; unmatched junction nucleotides: 12. DNA for the CDR3: TGTGCCAGCAGCTCCACAGACCAGGGGGCGCCTTACAATGAGCAGTTCTTC. Protein: CASSSTDQGAPYNEQFF.

The chain employs TRBV5-1 and TRBJ1-1; a weak D match, TRBD1 (5 bases). V lost 1 base and J 4 bases, leaving 11 bases between the germline ends. The CDR3 contains 14 residues. Germline V gene sequence: CDR1 SGHRS, CDR2 YFSETQ. The CDR3 here is CASSLLRESTEAFF. CDR3 DNA sequence: TGCGCCAGCAGCTTGCTCAGGGAAAGCACTGAAGCTTTCTTT.

This clone is a singleton in its sample. The chain couples TRBV6-5 to TRBJ2-2; D possibly corresponds to TRBD2 (7 bases). Trimming took 3 bases from V and 3 from J, leaving 14 bases between them. The germline V gene has CDR1 MNHEY and CDR2 SVGAGI. The CDR3 contains 16 residues. The CDR3 sequence is CASSYRGGADTGELFF. CDR3 nucleotides: TGTGCCAGCAGTTATAGGGGGGGGGCGGACACCGGGGAGCTGTTTTTT.

The rearrangement uses TRBV5-1 and TRBJ1-6, with a tentative D call TRBD1 (5 bases). V lost 4 bases and J 0 bases, leaving 14 bases between the germline ends. This CDR3 has 17 residues. The germline V gene encodes CDR1 SGHRS and CDR2 YFSETQ. The CDR3 DNA reads as TGCGCCAGCAGCCCGCTGGGGGGGAGCTCCTATAATTCACCCCTCCACTTT. Protein sequence: CASSPLGGSSYNSPLHF.

In the case of this clone: This same CDR3 is encoded by further DNA sequences in the sample. The J gene is TRBJ2-1, the V gene TRBV18, with D uncertain. Deletions cut 5 bases from V and 4 bases from J, with 3 bases between. Germline V gives CDR1 KGHSH, CDR2 LQKENI. This CDR3 region has 11 residues. CDR3 sequence: CASSEYNEQFF. CDR3 sequence (DNA): TGTGCCAGCTCAGAGTACAATGAGCAGTTCTTC. The full variable domain, its missing parts supplied by reference TRBV18 and TRBJ2-1, is NAGVMQNPRHLVRRRGQEARLRCSPMKGHSHVYWYRQLPEEGLKFMVYLQKENIIDESGMPKERFSAEFPKEGPSILRIQQVVRGDSAAYFCASSEYNEQFFGPGTRLTVL.